Below are 17 T cell receptor beta chains sequenced from a single sample in a study of sequential checkpoint blockade in melanoma (dated by TCRdb to the late 2010s). Library construction relied on the immunoSEQ multiplex PCR assay. Entries here come from immuneACCESS through TCRdb and include only in-frame sequences with V and J called. Some clones fail to appear in such tables; in the studies checked, an unresolved V gene covers under half of the shortfall, and the cause of the remainder is unknown. For this sample the table gives under 20,000 clones, of which 69% were detected only once. In total, the top ten clones hold 15% to 20% of the sample. The treatment or condition label, read with the paper, signifies: randomized to nivolumab then ipilimumab (arm A) or the reverse (arm B). The sequencing used CD8+ T cells sorted from blood (inferred from file names), collected from a patient given nivolumab and ipilimumab in sequence. These receptors were taken from a human donor with melanoma.

Judged by abundance, this clone is medium-sized (0.01 to 0.1%). The chain uses TRBV2 and TRBJ1-2; D might be TRBD1 (5 bases). V lost 4 bases and J 8 bases, leaving 11 bases between the germline ends. Germline V gene lookup returns CDR1 SNHLY and CDR2 FYNNEI. This CDR3 comprises 12 residues. The CDR3 DNA reads TGTGCCAGCAGTGTGGGGGACTCAGGCTACACCTTC. Translated: CASSVGDSGYTF.

The V and J genes are TRBV9 and TRBJ1-4; 8 positions agree with TRBD1. In germline, CDR1 is SGDLS, CDR2 YYNGEE. The CDR3 extends over 15 amino acids. Unmatched junction bases numbered 11, after V lost 5 bases and J lost 8 bases. CDR3 amino acids: CASSPSGTGVEKLFF. The CDR3 DNA follows: TGTGCCAGCAGTCCATCCGGGACAGGCGTGGAAAAACTGTTTTTT.

The CDR3 bases are TGTGCCACCAGCAGAGCACGGCGGGAGACCCAGTACTTC. Amino acid sequence: CATSRARRETQYF. The chain has TRBV15 and TRBJ2-5; D not resolved. This CDR3 has 13 residues. Trimming took 1 base from V and 5 from J, leaving 8 bases between them. Germline V lookup: CDR1 LNHNV, CDR2 YYDKDF (reference sequence).

This chain connects TRBV18 to TRBJ2-3; weak D call: TRBD1 (5 bases). V was shortened by 6 bases and J by 5 bases, with 24 bases between the two germline ends. The CDR3 covers 17 residues. Germline assignment: CDR1 KGHSH and CDR2 LQKENI. CDR3 coding DNA: TGTGCCAGCTCTCCCCTGGTCAGACAGAGTATTGAAGATACGCAGTATTTT. Protein product: CASSPLVRQSIEDTQYF. The full variable domain, its missing parts supplied by reference TRBV18 and TRBJ2-3, is NAGVMQNPRHLVRRRGQEARLRCSPMKGHSHVYWYRQLPEEGLKFMVYLQKENIIDESGMPKERFSAEFPKEGPSILRIQQVVRGDSAAYFCASSPLVRQSIEDTQYFGPGTRLTVL.

The chain links TRBV9 to TRBJ1-2, with no clear D. The ends were cut back, 0 bases at V and 8 bases at J, with 17 bases in the middle. Germline assignment: CDR1 SGDLS and CDR2 YYNGEE. The CDR3 covers 15 residues. The CDR3 DNA reads TGTGCCAGCAGCGTAGGAATTGAGGGTATGAGCGGCTACACCTTC. Its translation is CASSVGIEGMSGYTF.

The chain has TRBV14 and TRBJ2-1, with D possibly matching TRBD2 (5 bases). CDR1 and CDR2 from the germline V gene are SGHDN and FVKESK. V was trimmed by 5 bases and J by 5 bases, leaving 16 bases between them. This CDR3 is built from 15 residues. Here the CDR3 reads CASSSPLALDNEQFF. DNA of the CDR3: TGTGCCAGCAGCTCTCCCCTAGCTCTTGACAATGAGCAGTTCTTC.

The V gene is TRBV27, the J gene TRBJ2-7, with TRBD1 identical over 7 bases. This CDR3 spans 14 amino acids. V was pared by 5 bases and J by 2 bases, with 6 bases of the junction left unmatched. Germline values: CDR1 MNHEY, CDR2 SMNVEV (reference sequence). The CDR3 reads CASSVGQTPYEQYF. Written as DNA, the CDR3 is TGTGCCAGCAGTGTGGGACAGACTCCCTACGAGCAGTACTTC.

This clone was found a few times. The rearrangement joins TRBV7-8 to TRBJ2-7, with 9 nucleotides matching TRBD2. V trimming: 1 base; J trimming: 0 bases; junction bases outside the gene matches: 7. Per germline, CDR1 SGHVS and CDR2 FQNEAQ. This CDR3 is built from 17 residues. CDR3 in DNA: TGTGCCAGCAGCTTAGGGGGGCTAGCGGGACGCTCCTACGAGCAGTACTTC. Translated, it gives CASSLGGLAGRSYEQYF.

The chain has TRBV19 and TRBJ2-1; tentatively, D is TRBD2 (5 bases). Germline V gene lookup returns CDR1 LNHDA and CDR2 SQIVND (reference sequence). V was cut by 8 bases and J by 2 bases, with 16 bases left in between. The CDR3 runs to 15 residues. In nucleotides, the CDR3 is TGTGCCAGTCGTAAATACGGAGGCACCTACAATGAGCAGTTCTTC. It translates to CASRKYGGTYNEQFF.

V gene TRBV27 combines with J gene TRBJ2-2; 9 bases fit TRBD1. The V gene end was trimmed by 1 base and the J gene end by 6 bases; junction bases not matched to a gene: 3. This CDR3 is 15 amino acids long. CDR1 is MNHEY and CDR2 is SMNVEV in the germline V gene (reference sequence). In nucleotides, the CDR3 is TGTGCCAGCAGTTTATGGGGACAGGGTTCCGGGGAGCTGTTTTTT. As protein: CASSLWGQGSGELFF.

The V gene is TRBV15, the J gene TRBJ1-3, with D perhaps matching TRBD1 (5 bases). CDR1 and CDR2 from the germline V gene are LNHNV and YYDKDF (reference sequence). The CDR3 consists of 16 residues. V dropped 0 bases and J dropped 0 bases, with 9 bases sitting between them. CDR3 sequence: CATSRDGGDSGNTIYF. The CDR3 DNA sequence: TGTGCCACCAGCAGAGATGGAGGGGACTCTGGAAACACCATATATTTT.

The rearrangement uses TRBV5-6 and TRBJ1-4, with TRBD1 matching 7 bases. Germline loops: CDR1 SGHDT, CDR2 YYEEEE. The CDR3 extends over 15 amino acids. V lost 3 bases, J lost 3 bases, and 5 bases stayed unmatched. For the CDR3, the DNA is TGTGCCAGCAGCTCGACAGGGAGCTCTAATGAAAAACTGTTTTTT. Its protein product is CASSSTGSSNEKLFF. The variable domain in full, completed from reference TRBV5-6 and TRBJ1-4, reads DAGVTQSPTHLIKTRGQQVTLRCSPKSGHDTVSWYQQALGQGPQFIFQYYEEEERQRGNFPDRFSGHQFPNYSSELNVNALLLGDSALYLCASSSTGSSNEKLFFGSGTQLSVL.

This clone was counted only a few times. J is TRBJ2-3 and V is TRBV7-2; TRBD2 matches at 13 bases. V gave up 2 bases and J gave up 1 base; unmatched junction bases: 3. The CDR3 extends over 17 amino acids. CDR1 and CDR2 from the germline V gene are SGHTA and FQGNSA. The CDR3 DNA is TGTGCCAGCAGCTTAACAGGACTAGCGGGAGGCACAGATACGCAGTATTTT. Amino acids: CASSLTGLAGGTDTQYF.

This chain connects TRBV9 to TRBJ1-1; no reliable D call. V lost 2 bases and J lost 5, with 13 bases in between. Per the germline V gene, CDR1 is SGDLS and CDR2 is YYNGEE. This CDR3 has 14 amino acids. This chain's CDR3 is CASSVQASRTEAFF. The DNA of the CDR3 is TGTGCCAGCAGCGTGCAGGCCAGTAGGACTGAAGCTTTCTTT.

The chain carries TRBV7-9 and TRBJ2-3, with TRBD2 matching 13 bases. The J segment lost 0 bases and the V segment lost 4 bases, leaving 1 base of the junction unmatched. The germline gives CDR1 SEHNR, CDR2 FQNEAQ (reference sequence). This CDR3 region has 16 residues. DNA for the CDR3: TGTGCCAGCAGCTGGGGACTAGCGGGAAGCACAGATACGCAGTATTTT. Translated, it gives CASSWGLAGSTDTQYF.

This chain links TRBV7-9 with TRBJ2-7; possible D gene TRBD1, 6 bases. The CDR3 extends over 15 amino acids. Trimming took 5 bases from V and 3 from J, leaving 17 bases between them. Germline V gene lookup returns CDR1 SEHNR and CDR2 FQNEAQ (reference sequence). The CDR3 is CASSPILGQNYEQYF. CDR3 bases: TGTGCCAGCAGCCCTATTCTAGGACAGAACTACGAGCAGTACTTC.

CDR3 amino acids: CASSLEGDRPRGETQYF. Written as DNA, the CDR3 is TGTGCCAGCAGTTTAGAAGGGGACAGGCCGCGGGGGGAGACCCAGTACTTC. V usage is TRBV27 and J usage is TRBJ2-5; a possible D gene is TRBD1 (8 bases). The CDR3 is made up of 17 amino acids. The ends were cut back, 2 bases at V and 5 bases at J, with 21 bases in the middle. Looked up from germline, CDR1 is MNHEY and CDR2 is SMNVEV (reference sequence).